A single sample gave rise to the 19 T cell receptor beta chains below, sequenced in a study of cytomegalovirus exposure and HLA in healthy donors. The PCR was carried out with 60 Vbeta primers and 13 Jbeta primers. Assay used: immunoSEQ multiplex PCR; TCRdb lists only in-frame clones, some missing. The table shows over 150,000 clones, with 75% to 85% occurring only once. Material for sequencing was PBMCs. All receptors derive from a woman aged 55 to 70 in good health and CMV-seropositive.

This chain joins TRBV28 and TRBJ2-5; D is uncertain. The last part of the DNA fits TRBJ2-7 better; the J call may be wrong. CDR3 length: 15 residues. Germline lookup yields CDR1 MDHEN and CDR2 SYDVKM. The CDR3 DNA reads TGTGCCAGCATAAGATCTGGGCCAAGTACCCACGAGCAGTACTTC. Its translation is CASIRSGPSTHEQYF.

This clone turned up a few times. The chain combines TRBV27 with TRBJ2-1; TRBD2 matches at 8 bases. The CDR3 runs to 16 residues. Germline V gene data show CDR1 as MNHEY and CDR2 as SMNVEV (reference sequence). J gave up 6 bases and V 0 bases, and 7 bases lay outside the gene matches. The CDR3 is CASSLSGTSSGNEQFF. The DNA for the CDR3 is TGTGCCAGCAGTTTATCGGGGACTAGTTCAGGCAATGAGCAGTTCTTC.

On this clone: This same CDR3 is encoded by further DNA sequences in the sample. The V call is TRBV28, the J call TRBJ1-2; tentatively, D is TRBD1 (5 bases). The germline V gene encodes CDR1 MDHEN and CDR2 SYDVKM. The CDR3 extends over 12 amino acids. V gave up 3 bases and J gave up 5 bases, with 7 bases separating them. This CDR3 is CASSFQGYGYTF. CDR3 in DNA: TGTGCCAGCAGTTTCCAGGGTTATGGCTACACCTTC.

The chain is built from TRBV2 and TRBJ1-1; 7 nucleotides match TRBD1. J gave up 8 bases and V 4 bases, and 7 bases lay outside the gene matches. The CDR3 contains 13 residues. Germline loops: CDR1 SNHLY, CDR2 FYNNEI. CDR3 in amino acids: CASSVARGTEAFF. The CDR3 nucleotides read TGTGCCAGCAGTGTCGCCAGGGGGACCGAAGCTTTCTTT.

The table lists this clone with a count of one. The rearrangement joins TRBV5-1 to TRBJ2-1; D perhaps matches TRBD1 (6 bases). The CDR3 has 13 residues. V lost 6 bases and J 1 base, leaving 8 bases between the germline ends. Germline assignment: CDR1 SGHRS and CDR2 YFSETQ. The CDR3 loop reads CASMQGSYNEQFF. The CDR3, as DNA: TGCGCCAGCATGCAGGGGTCCTACAATGAGCAGTTCTTC.

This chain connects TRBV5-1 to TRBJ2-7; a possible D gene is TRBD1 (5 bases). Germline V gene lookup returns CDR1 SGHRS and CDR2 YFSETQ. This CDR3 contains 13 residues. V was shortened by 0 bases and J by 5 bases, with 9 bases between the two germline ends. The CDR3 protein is CASSLALGHEQYF. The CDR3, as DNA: TGCGCCAGCAGCTTGGCCTTGGGGCACGAGCAGTACTTC.

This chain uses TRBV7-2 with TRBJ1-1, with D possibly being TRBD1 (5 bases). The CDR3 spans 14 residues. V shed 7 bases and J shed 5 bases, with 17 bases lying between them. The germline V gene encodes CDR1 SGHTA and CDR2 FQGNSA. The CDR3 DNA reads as TGTGCCAGCACTAGGGATTTCCGGGGGACTGAAGCTTTCTTT. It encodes CASTRDFRGTEAFF.

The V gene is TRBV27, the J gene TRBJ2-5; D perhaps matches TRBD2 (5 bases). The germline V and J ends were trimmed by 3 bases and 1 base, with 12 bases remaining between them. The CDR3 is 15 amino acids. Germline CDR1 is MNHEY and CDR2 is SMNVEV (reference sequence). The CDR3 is CASSLWRAAQETQYF. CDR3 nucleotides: TGTGCCAGCAGTTTGTGGCGGGCCGCCCAAGAGACCCAGTACTTC.

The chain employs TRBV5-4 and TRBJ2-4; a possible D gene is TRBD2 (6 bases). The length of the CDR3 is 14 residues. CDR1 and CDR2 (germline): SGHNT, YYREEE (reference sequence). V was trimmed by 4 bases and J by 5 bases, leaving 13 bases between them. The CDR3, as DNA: TGTGCCAGCAGCCCGGAGGGTAGACAAAACATTCAGTACTTC. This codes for CASSPEGRQNIQYF.

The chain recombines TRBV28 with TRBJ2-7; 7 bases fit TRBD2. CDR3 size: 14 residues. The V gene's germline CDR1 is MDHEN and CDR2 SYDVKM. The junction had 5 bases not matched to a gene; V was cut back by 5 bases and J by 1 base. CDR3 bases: TGTGCCAGCAGTCCAGCGGGGTTGTCCTACGAGCAGTACTTC. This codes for CASSPAGLSYEQYF.

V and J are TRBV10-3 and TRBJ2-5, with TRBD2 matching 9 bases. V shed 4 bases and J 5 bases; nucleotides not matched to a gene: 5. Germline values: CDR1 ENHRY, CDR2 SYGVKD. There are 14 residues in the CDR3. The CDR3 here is CAISAGLAWETQYF. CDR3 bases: TGTGCCATCAGTGCGGGACTAGCATGGGAGACCCAGTACTTC.

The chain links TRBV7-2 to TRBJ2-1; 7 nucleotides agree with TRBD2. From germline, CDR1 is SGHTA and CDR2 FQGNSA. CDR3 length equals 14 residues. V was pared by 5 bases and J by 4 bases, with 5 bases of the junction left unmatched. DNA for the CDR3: TGTGCCAGCAGCAACAGCGGGGAGTACAATGAGCAGTTCTTC. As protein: CASSNSGEYNEQFF.

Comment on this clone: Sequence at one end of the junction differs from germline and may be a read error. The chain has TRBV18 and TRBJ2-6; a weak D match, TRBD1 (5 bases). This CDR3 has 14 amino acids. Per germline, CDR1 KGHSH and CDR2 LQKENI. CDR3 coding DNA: TGTGCCAGCTCACCCGGCTCTGGGGCCAACGGCCTGACTTTC. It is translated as CASSPGSGANGLTF.

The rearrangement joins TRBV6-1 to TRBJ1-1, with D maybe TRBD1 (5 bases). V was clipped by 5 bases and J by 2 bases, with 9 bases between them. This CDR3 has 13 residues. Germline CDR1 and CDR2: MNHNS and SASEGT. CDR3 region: CASSTTANTEAFF. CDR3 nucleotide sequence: TGTGCCAGCAGTACGACAGCTAACACTGAAGCTTTCTTT.

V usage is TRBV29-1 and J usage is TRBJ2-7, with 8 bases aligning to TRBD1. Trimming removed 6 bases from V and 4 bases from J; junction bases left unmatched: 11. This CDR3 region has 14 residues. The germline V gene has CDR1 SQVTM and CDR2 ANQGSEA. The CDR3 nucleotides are TGCAGCGTGATGACAGGGGATAGTGGGTACGAGCAGTACTTC. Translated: CSVMTGDSGYEQYF.

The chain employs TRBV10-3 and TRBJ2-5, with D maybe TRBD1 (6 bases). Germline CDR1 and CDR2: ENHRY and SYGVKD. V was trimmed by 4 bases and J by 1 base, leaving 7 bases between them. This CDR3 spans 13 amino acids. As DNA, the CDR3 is TGTGCCATCAGTGTGGGGGCCCAAGAGACCCAGTACTTC. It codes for CAISVGAQETQYF.

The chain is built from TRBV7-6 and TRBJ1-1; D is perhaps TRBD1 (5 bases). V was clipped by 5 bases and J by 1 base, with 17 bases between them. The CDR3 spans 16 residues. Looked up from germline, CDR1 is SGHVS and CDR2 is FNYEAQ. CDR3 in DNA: TGTGCCAGCAGCCTTAGGGGCGATTGGACGAACACTGAAGCTTTCTTT. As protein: CASSLRGDWTNTEAFF.

The CDR3 region has the DNA TGCACCAGCAGCCAGCCCAAGAGGGACAGGGGGAACACTGAAGCTTTCTTT. Protein product: CTSSQPKRDRGNTEAFF. The genes are TRBV1 and TRBJ1-1; the table calls TRBD1, which could not be checked here. TRBV1 is noted as a pseudogene. CDR3 length: 17 amino acids.

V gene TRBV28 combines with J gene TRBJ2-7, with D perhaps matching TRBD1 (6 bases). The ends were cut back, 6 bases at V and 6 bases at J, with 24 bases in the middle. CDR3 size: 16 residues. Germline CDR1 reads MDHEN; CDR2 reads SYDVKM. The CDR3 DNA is TGTGCCAGCAGCCGACCTCCAGGGAGACAGGCTCCCGAGCAGTACTTC. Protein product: CASSRPPGRQAPEQYF.